This record concerns one T cell receptor beta chain sequence. This sample is drawn from a study of T cells in localized non-small cell lung cancer. Trimming shortened V by 3 bases and J by 7 bases, and 18 bases separated the two germline ends. The CDR3 is 15 amino acids. The V gene's germline CDR1 is KGHSH and CDR2 LQKENI. Generated by immunoSEQ multiplex PCR, the TCRdb table keeps only in-frame clones and is missing some. This sample has some 2,000 clones, with roughly 41% found just once. The chain employs TRBV18 and TRBJ1-2; perhaps TRBD1 as D (5 bases). The sample consisted of lung tumor tissue, taken before any cancer treatment. The TCR sequence derives from a male donor at least 60 years old with stage II lung adenocarcinoma. The CDR3 DNA sequence: TGTGCCAGCTCACCTTTAGGGGCAGGAGGTGGTGGCTACACCTTC. Translating gives CASSPLGAGGGGYTF. Using reference TRBV18 and TRBJ1-2 for the parts outside the CDR3, the full variable domain is NAGVMQNPRHLVRRRGQEARLRCSPMKGHSHVYWYRQLPEEGLKFMVYLQKENIIDESGMPKERFSAEFPKEGPSILRIQQVVRGDSAAYFCASSPLGAGGGGYTFGSGTRLTVV.